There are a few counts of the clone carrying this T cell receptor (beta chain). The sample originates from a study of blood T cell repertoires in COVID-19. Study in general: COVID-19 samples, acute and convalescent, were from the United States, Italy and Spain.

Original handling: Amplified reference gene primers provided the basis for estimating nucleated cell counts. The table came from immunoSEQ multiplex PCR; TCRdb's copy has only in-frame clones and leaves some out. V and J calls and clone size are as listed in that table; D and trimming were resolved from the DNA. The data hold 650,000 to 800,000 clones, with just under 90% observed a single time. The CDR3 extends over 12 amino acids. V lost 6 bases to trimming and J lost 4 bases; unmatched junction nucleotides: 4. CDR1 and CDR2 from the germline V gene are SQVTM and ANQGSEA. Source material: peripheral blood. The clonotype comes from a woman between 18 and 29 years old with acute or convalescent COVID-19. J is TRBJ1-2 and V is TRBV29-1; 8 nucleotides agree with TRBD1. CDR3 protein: CSVLGTGYGYTF. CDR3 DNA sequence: TGCAGCGTCCTGGGGACAGGCTATGGCTACACCTTC.